A selection of T cell receptor beta chains follows, all from one sample in a study of T-cell reconstitution after alpha-beta-depleted transplantation in children. MiXCR was run by TCRdb on the PCR reads, yielding one entry per CDR3 protein. The sample has some 600,000 distinct CDR3 sequences, 10% to 15% seen once; the top ten hold approximately 2.1%. The sample was PBMCs, mostly from graft donor cells, taken 360 days after TCRalphabeta/CD19-depleted stem cell transplant. The receptors come from a male patient aged 10-17 years who had a stem cell transplant for acute myeloid leukemia, so the T cells may come from the graft donor. CDR3s include the opening cysteine and the closing phenylalanine or tryptophan. The D gene is left open where the match is weak. Rows may omit the clone size; those that give it use once, few, many or a size class.

TRBV18,TRBJ2-7,few,.,CASSPVGQSYEQYF,TGTGCCAGCTCACCGGTGGGCCAATCCTACGAGCAGTACTTC
TRBV4-3,TRBJ2-3,few,.,CASSQDAGQLTDTQYF,TGCGCCAGCAGCCAAGACGCGGGACAACTGACAGATACGCAGTATTTT
TRBV4-3,TRBJ2-1,many,.,CASSQPGGSYNEQFF,TGCGCCAGCAGCCAGCCCGGGGGTTCTTACAATGAGCAGTTCTTC
TRBV7-9,TRBJ2-7,.,.,CASSLSEVYEQYF,TGTGCCAGCAGCCTAAGCGAAGTTTACGAGCAGTACTTC
TRBV4-3,TRBJ2-1,many,TRBD2,CASSQTLAGAYNEQFF,TGCGCCAGCAGCCAAACCCTAGCGGGGGCCTACAATGAGCAGTTCTTC
TRBV12-3/TRBV12-4,TRBJ2-1,many,.,CASSSIVHNEQFF,TGTGCCAGCAGCTCGATTGTCCACAATGAGCAGTTCTTC
TRBV4-2,TRBJ2-3,.,.,CASSPPVGLAGDTQYF,TGTGCCAGCAGCCCACCCGTAGGGCTAGCCGGAGATACGCAGTATTTT
TRBV4-3,TRBJ2-4,few,TRBD2,CASSQDPSGRGAKNIQYF,TGCGCCAGCAGCCAAGATCCCAGCGGGAGGGGGGCCAAAAACATTCAGTACTTC
TRBV5-1,TRBJ2-1,many,.,CASSLDLDEQFF,TGCGCCAGCAGCTTGGACCTGGATGAGCAGTTCTTC
TRBV3-1,TRBJ2-7,few,.,CASSPRLPGVYEQYF,TGTGCCAGCAGCCCCCGACTACCGGGCGTCTACGAGCAGTACTTC
TRBV12-3/TRBV12-4,TRBJ2-1,many,.,CASSLSTGNEQFF,TGTGCCAGCAGTTTATCCACAGGGAATGAGCAGTTCTTC
TRBV20-1,TRBJ2-7,.,.,CSASLSWQNEQYF,TGCAGTGCTAGTCTCAGTTGGCAGAACGAGCAGTACTTC
TRBV12-3/TRBV12-4,TRBJ1-2,.,TRBD1,CASSLGQGGRTF,TGTGCCAGCAGTTTGGGACAGGGCGGACGGACCTTC
TRBV5-1,TRBJ2-3,many,TRBD2,CASSRLAGVADTQYF,TGCGCCAGCAGCAGGCTGGCGGGAGTGGCAGATACGCAGTATTTT
TRBV25-1,TRBJ2-7,few,TRBD2,CASSEAGVYEQYF,TGTGCCAGCAGTGAGGCGGGAGTCTACGAGCAGTACTTC
TRBV29-1,TRBJ2-7,.,.,CSTWTASYEQYF,TGCAGCACATGGACAGCCAGCTACGAGCAGTACTTC
TRBV6-2/TRBV6-3,TRBJ2-7,.,.,CASSWGGTGVYEQYF,TGTGCCAGCAGTTGGGGAGGGACAGGAGTCTACGAGCAGTACTTC
TRBV28,TRBJ1-5,many,TRBD1,CASSFRTGGNQPQHF,TGTGCCAGCAGTTTCCGGACAGGGGGCAATCAGCCCCAGCATTTT
TRBV29-1,TRBJ2-7,.,TRBD2,CSVDGGAGVGYEQYF,TGCAGCGTTGATGGTGGGGCGGGAGTAGGCTACGAGCAGTACTTC
TRBV20-1,TRBJ2-6,few,.,CSAMRGDGANVLTF,TGCAGTGCTATGAGGGGAGACGGGGCCAACGTCCTGACTTTC
TRBV28,TRBJ2-3,few,.,CASMVLSGVPSTDTQYF,TGTGCCAGCATGGTCCTTTCAGGGGTCCCTAGCACAGATACGCAGTATTTT
TRBV12-3/TRBV12-4,TRBJ2-2,.,.,CANRRTNTGELFF,TGTGCCAACCGACGGACGAACACCGGGGAGCTGTTTTTT
TRBV15,TRBJ2-7,many,.,CATSREPGTYEQYF,TGTGCCACCAGCAGAGAGCCAGGTACCTACGAGCAGTACTTC
TRBV24-1,TRBJ2-2,few,.,CATRPGTGELFF,TGTGCCACCAGGCCAGGGACCGGGGAGCTGTTTTTT
TRBV7-3,TRBJ2-1,few,.,CASSLSLLYNEQFF,TGTGCCAGCAGCTTGTCTCTCCTATACAATGAGCAGTTCTTC
TRBV3-1,TRBJ2-1,many,.,CASSQVTGVAYNEQFF,TGTGCCAGCAGCCAAGTTACGGGAGTAGCCTACAATGAGCAGTTCTTC
TRBV20-1,TRBJ2-1,.,.,CSEWGIGRNEQFF,TGCAGTGAGTGGGGGATCGGGCGGAATGAGCAGTTCTTC
TRBV7-6,TRBJ2-3,few,TRBD2,CASSSLAGGSDTQYF,TGTGCCAGCAGCTCGCTAGCGGGAGGGTCAGATACGCAGTATTTT
TRBV29-1,TRBJ2-1,many,.,CSVGTGGNEQFF,TGCAGCGTAGGGACTGGGGGGAATGAGCAGTTCTTC
TRBV20-1,TRBJ2-7,many,.,CSASGQGDPYEQYF,TGCAGTGCATCGGGACAAGGGGACCCCTACGAGCAGTACTTC
TRBV19,TRBJ2-2,.,TRBD1,CASSIRQGAGELFF,TGTGCCAGTAGTATAAGACAGGGGGCCGGGGAGCTGTTTTTT
TRBV20-1,TRBJ1-3,.,.,CSARDLRSHSGNTIYF,TGCAGTGCTAGAGATCTAAGGAGTCACTCTGGAAACACCATATATTTT
TRBV29-1,TRBJ2-5,few,TRBD2,CSVWASGIQETQYF,TGCAGCGTTTGGGCTAGCGGGATCCAAGAGACCCAGTACTTC
TRBV4-3,TRBJ1-2,.,.,CASSQERGLTYGYTF,TGCGCCAGCAGCCAAGAACGGGGACTCACCTATGGCTACACCTTC
TRBV12-3/TRBV12-4,TRBJ2-4,many,TRBD1,CASSQEQGTLAKNIQYF,TGTGCCAGCAGTCAAGAACAGGGGACCCTTGCCAAAAACATTCAGTACTTC
TRBV29-1,TRBJ2-5,.,TRBD2,CSVEDGQREIGWETQYF,TGCAGCGTTGAGGATGGCCAGCGGGAGATTGGATGGGAGACCCAGTACTTC
TRBV11-1,TRBJ1-1,once,.,CASSPRRIGDHRAGTEAFF,TGTGCCAGCAGCCCAAGGCGGATTGGGGATCACAGGGCGGGCACTGAAGCTTTCTTT
TRBV18,TRBJ2-7,few,.,CASSPRTSRYEQYF,TGTGCCAGCTCACCACGGACAAGTCGGTACGAGCAGTACTTC
TRBV23-1,TRBJ2-7,few,TRBD1,CASSQGKGASYEQYF,TGCGCCAGCAGTCAGGGCAAGGGGGCATCGTACGAGCAGTACTTC
TRBV9,TRBJ2-2,many,.,CASSDRLSFPRELFF,TGTGCCAGCAGCGATAGACTCTCCTTCCCCCGGGAGCTGTTTTTT
TRBV9,TRBJ1-1,few,.,CASSVLGGVNTEAFF,TGTGCCAGCAGCGTATTGGGAGGGGTTAACACTGAAGCTTTCTTT
TRBV18,TRBJ2-3,.,TRBD2,CASSPRTSGTDTQYF,TGTGCCAGCTCACCCCGAACTAGCGGCACAGATACGCAGTATTTT
TRBV28,TRBJ2-2,many,TRBD2,CASAGVPPNTGELFF,TGTGCCAGTGCGGGAGTCCCCCCGAACACCGGGGAGCTGTTTTTT
TRBV20-1,TRBJ2-1,few,TRBD2,CSARDFAGGTPYNEQFF,TGCAGTGCTAGAGATTTCGCGGGAGGGACCCCCTACAATGAGCAGTTCTTC
TRBV28,TRBJ2-7,many,.,CASSFRTANEQYF,TGTGCCAGCAGTTTTCGGACAGCGAACGAGCAGTACTTC
TRBV18,TRBJ2-1,.,TRBD2,CASSPLLAGDDEQFF,TGTGCCAGCTCACCCCTGCTAGCGGGAGATGATGAGCAGTTCTTC
TRBV15,TRBJ2-3,.,TRBD1,CATSRDRGGGGDTQYF,TGTGCCACCAGCAGAGATCGAGGGGGCGGTGGAGATACGCAGTATTTT
TRBV3-1,TRBJ2-7,few,.,CASSQDLSYEQYF,TGTGCCAGCAGCCAAGACTTAAGCTACGAGCAGTACTTC
TRBV28,TRBJ2-1,.,.,CASSLGITNEQFF,TGTGCCAGCAGTTTGGGGATCACAAATGAGCAGTTCTTC
TRBV7-2,TRBJ2-4,.,TRBD1,CASSLGTGQNIQYF,TGTGCCAGCAGCTTAGGGACAGGGCAAAACATTCAGTACTTC
TRBV14,TRBJ2-7,.,TRBD2,CASSPSGLAGFSYEQYF,TGTGCCAGCAGCCCTTCGGGACTAGCGGGTTTCTCCTACGAGCAGTACTTC
TRBV7-6,TRBJ2-2,.,.,CASSSPQIYAGKNTGELFF,TGTGCCAGCAGCTCCCCCCAAATATATGCGGGAAAGAACACCGGGGAGCTGTTTTTT
TRBV12-3/TRBV12-4,TRBJ2-1,medium-sized,.,CASSRGSYNEQFF,TGTGCCAGCAGTAGGGGCTCCTACAATGAGCAGTTCTTC
TRBV6-5,TRBJ2-1,.,TRBD2,CASSSVGLGLYNEQFF,TGTGCCAGCAGTTCCGTCGGACTAGGCCTCTACAATGAGCAGTTCTTC
TRBV20-1,TRBJ2-7,.,.,CSGSNARSYEQYF,TGCAGTGGATCGAACGCCCGCTCCTACGAGCAGTACTTC
TRBV5-4,TRBJ1-1,many,.,CASSLPSMNTEAFF,TGTGCCAGCAGCTTACCCTCTATGAACACTGAAGCTTTCTTT
TRBV19,TRBJ2-7,.,TRBD1,CASSIMGTGVYEQYF,TGTGCCAGTAGTATAATGGGGACAGGGGTCTACGAGCAGTACTTC
TRBV12-3/TRBV12-4,TRBJ2-3,.,TRBD2,CASSRGLAGGLLTDTQYF,TGTGCCAGCAGCCGCGGACTAGCGGGAGGTTTACTCACAGATACGCAGTATTTT
TRBV12-3/TRBV12-4,TRBJ2-1,few,TRBD1,CASSDRGDYNEQFF,TGTGCCAGCAGCGACAGGGGGGATTACAATGAGCAGTTCTTC